A selection of T cell receptor beta chains follows, all from one sample in a study of post-analysis software for immune sequencing data. TCRdb passed the PCR reads through MiXCR, listing each CDR3 protein once. The sample has approximately 730,000 distinct CDR3 sequences, 30% seen once. Sequencing was performed on blood. The receptors here all came from a girl aged 5 to 17 with multiple sclerosis. CDR3s include the opening cysteine and the closing phenylalanine or tryptophan. Fields, in order: clone size, V gene, D gene, J gene, CDR3 DNA, CDR3 protein. D genes are given only for firm matches. Size tells how often a clone was seen (once, few, many) or the class of an expanded clone, and some rows leave it out.

abundance: many; v_gene: TRBV6-6; d_gene: .; j_gene: TRBJ2-5; CDR3nt: TGTGCCAGCAACGATCGACTACAGGGATCCGAGACCCAGTACTTC; CDR3aa: CASNDRLQGSETQYF
abundance: few; v_gene: TRBV20-1; d_gene: TRBD2; j_gene: TRBJ2-3; CDR3nt: TGCAGTGCCACGCAGTTATGGGCGGGGGACACAGATACGCAGTATTTT; CDR3aa: CSATQLWAGDTDTQYF
abundance: .; v_gene: TRBV11-2; d_gene: TRBD1; j_gene: TRBJ2-4; CDR3nt: TGTGCCAGCAGTCAAGCCCCGGGACAGGGGGAAAACATTCAGTACTTC; CDR3aa: CASSQAPGQGENIQYF
abundance: many; v_gene: TRBV27; d_gene: .; j_gene: TRBJ2-1; CDR3nt: TGTGCCAGCAGTACGGGGTCCTACAATGAGCAGTTCTTC; CDR3aa: CASSTGSYNEQFF
abundance: few; v_gene: TRBV7-2; d_gene: .; j_gene: TRBJ2-1; CDR3nt: TGTGCCAGCAGCTTAGTACCCTACAGTGAGCAGTTCTTC; CDR3aa: CASSLVPYSEQFF
abundance: .; v_gene: TRBV29-1; d_gene: TRBD2; j_gene: TRBJ2-1; CDR3nt: TGCAGCGTTGGAGTAAAAACTAGCGTTTACAATGAGCAGTTCTTC; CDR3aa: CSVGVKTSVYNEQFF
abundance: .; v_gene: TRBV7-2; d_gene: TRBD2; j_gene: TRBJ2-1; CDR3nt: TGTGCCAGCAGCTTAGGACCTAGCGGAAACTACAATGAGCAGTTCTTC; CDR3aa: CASSLGPSGNYNEQFF
abundance: .; v_gene: TRBV7-2; d_gene: TRBD1; j_gene: TRBJ1-2; CDR3nt: TGTGCCAGCAGCCCACCAGGGGGGGATGGCTACACCTTC; CDR3aa: CASSPPGGDGYTF
abundance: .; v_gene: TRBV12-3/TRBV12-4; d_gene: .; j_gene: TRBJ1-3; CDR3nt: TGTGCCAGCAGTGCTACAGGCGTCCCCGTCGGAAACACCATATATTTT; CDR3aa: CASSATGVPVGNTIYF
abundance: few; v_gene: TRBV20-1; d_gene: TRBD1; j_gene: TRBJ2-4; CDR3nt: TGCAGTCTCACCCAGGGGGACATTCAGTACTTC; CDR3aa: CSLTQGDIQYF
abundance: .; v_gene: TRBV4-1; d_gene: .; j_gene: TRBJ1-4; CDR3nt: TGCGCCAGCAGCCAATGGCGTGAAAAACTGTTTTTT; CDR3aa: CASSQWREKLFF
abundance: many; v_gene: TRBV4-3; d_gene: .; j_gene: TRBJ2-1; CDR3nt: TGCGCCAGCAGCCCCCTGGCGGGATTAAATGAGCAGTTCTTC; CDR3aa: CASSPLAGLNEQFF
abundance: few; v_gene: TRBV2; d_gene: .; j_gene: TRBJ2-7; CDR3nt: TGTGCCAGCAGCGCCAGCCCCACATTGTACGAGCAGTACTTC; CDR3aa: CASSASPTLYEQYF
abundance: .; v_gene: TRBV5-1; d_gene: .; j_gene: TRBJ2-2; CDR3nt: TGCGCCAGCAGAGTCGCTTCCACCGGGGAGCTGTTTTTT; CDR3aa: CASRVASTGELFF
abundance: few; v_gene: TRBV7-2; d_gene: TRBD2; j_gene: TRBJ2-1; CDR3nt: TGTGCCAGCAGCTTATTCATACCGACTAGCGGGATCATCTACAATGAGCAGTTCTTC; CDR3aa: CASSLFIPTSGIIYNEQFF
abundance: few; v_gene: TRBV5-1; d_gene: TRBD2; j_gene: TRBJ2-3; CDR3nt: TGCGCCAGCAGCTTGATTAGCGGGTCTAGCACAGATACGCAGTATTTT; CDR3aa: CASSLISGSSTDTQYF
abundance: many; v_gene: TRBV7-9; d_gene: .; j_gene: TRBJ2-7; CDR3nt: TGTGCCAGCAGTCAAACGCCGGCCTACGAGCAGTACTTC; CDR3aa: CASSQTPAYEQYF
abundance: few; v_gene: TRBV6-6; d_gene: .; j_gene: TRBJ2-2; CDR3nt: TGTGCCAGCAGTTACGGGCAGGGGTGGTTCCGGACCGGGGAGCTGTTTTTT; CDR3aa: CASSYGQGWFRTGELFF
abundance: .; v_gene: TRBV5-1; d_gene: TRBD2; j_gene: TRBJ2-7; CDR3nt: TGCGCCAGCAGCTTGGTCCGGCCCGGGGGGACCTACGAGCAGTACTTC; CDR3aa: CASSLVRPGGTYEQYF
abundance: many; v_gene: TRBV6-5; d_gene: .; j_gene: TRBJ2-1; CDR3nt: TGTGCCAGCAGCCGAGGGGATGAGCAGTTCTTC; CDR3aa: CASSRGDEQFF
abundance: many; v_gene: TRBV18; d_gene: .; j_gene: TRBJ2-7; CDR3nt: TGTGCCAGCTCACCGCCTTCCGCAGGGTACGAGCAGTACTTC; CDR3aa: CASSPPSAGYEQYF
abundance: few; v_gene: TRBV7-9; d_gene: .; j_gene: TRBJ1-1; CDR3nt: TGTGCCAGCAGCCTGAACACCCATGAAGCTTTCTTT; CDR3aa: CASSLNTHEAFF
abundance: few; v_gene: TRBV3-1; d_gene: .; j_gene: TRBJ1-2; CDR3nt: TGTGCCAGCAGCCACTCGAACACGGGGCACTATGGCTACACCTTC; CDR3aa: CASSHSNTGHYGYTF
abundance: .; v_gene: TRBV6-4; d_gene: .; j_gene: TRBJ2-3; CDR3nt: TGTGCCAGCAGTGACTGGGGGGCGGCCAAATATACGCAGTATTTT; CDR3aa: CASSDWGAAKYTQYF
abundance: .; v_gene: TRBV7-9; d_gene: TRBD1; j_gene: TRBJ2-7; CDR3nt: TGTGCCAGCAGCCCCCGGGACAGTCTTGAGCAGTACTTC; CDR3aa: CASSPRDSLEQYF
abundance: few; v_gene: TRBV7-2; d_gene: .; j_gene: TRBJ1-2; CDR3nt: TGTGCCAGCAGCCCGAGACAGTCCCAAGGCTACACCTTC; CDR3aa: CASSPRQSQGYTF
abundance: few; v_gene: TRBV11-2; d_gene: TRBD2; j_gene: TRBJ2-3; CDR3nt: TGTGCCGGCACCTCCCCGGGACTAGCGGGAAACACAGATACGCAGTATTTT; CDR3aa: CAGTSPGLAGNTDTQYF
abundance: .; v_gene: TRBV6-5; d_gene: TRBD1; j_gene: TRBJ2-7; CDR3nt: TGTGCCAGCAGTTACCGGGACAGGGGGCACGAGCAGTACTTC; CDR3aa: CASSYRDRGHEQYF